The 10 T cell receptor beta chains below all came from one sample that was sequenced in a study of T cell repertoires in cytomegalovirus infection. TCRdb independently ran MiXCR on the reads; one entry per CDR3 protein. In the table there are almost 300,000 distinct CDR3 sequences, about 8.8% of which are singletons. The material sequenced was PBMCs. The receptor set was obtained from a human donor in good health (CMV status not recorded). Some clones in this sample may be carry-over from other donors' samples.

In its sample, this clonotype was seen many times. The chain links TRBV7-2 to TRBJ1-6, with a weak D call TRBD1 (5 bases). CDR3 length: 19 amino acids. Germline V lookup: CDR1 SGHTA, CDR2 FQGNSA. Trimming cost V 0 bases and J 3 bases, with 18 bases left between them. This CDR3 reads CASSLAKGTQRDYNSPLHF. The CDR3 DNA sequence: TGTGCCAGCAGCTTAGCAAAGGGGACGCAGAGGGACTATAATTCACCCCTCCACTTT.

This clonotype occurred many times. This sequence joins TRBV5-6 and TRBJ2-7, with 8 positions matching TRBD2. CDR3 length: 16 amino acids. V shed 4 bases and J 2 bases; nucleotides not matched to a gene: 11. Per the germline V gene, CDR1 is SGHDT and CDR2 is YYEEEE. CDR3 coding DNA: TGTGCCAGCAGCCCTCCCGGGGGGGGGCACACCTACGAGCAGTACTTC. This translates into CASSPPGGGHTYEQYF.

This clonotype was detected many times. The chain is built from TRBV5-8 and TRBJ2-5; 10 bases line up with TRBD2. Unmatched junction bases numbered 3, after V lost 5 bases and J lost 2 bases. Germline loops: CDR1 SGHTS, CDR2 YDEGEE. The CDR3 covers 14 residues. CDR3 nucleotide sequence: TGTGCCAGCAGACCTAGCGGGGGTCAAGAGACCCAGTACTTC. It is translated as CASRPSGGQETQYF.

CDR3 region: CASSHSLPGQGEKTNEKLFF. As DNA, the CDR3 is TGCGCCAGCAGCCACTCCCTACCCGGACAAGGGGAGAAGACTAATGAAAAACTGTTTTTT. The J gene is TRBJ1-4, the V gene TRBV4-1; D is possibly TRBD1 (5 bases). The CDR3 runs to 20 residues. The germline V gene encodes CDR1 MGHRA and CDR2 YSYEKL. The V gene lost 3 bases and the J gene lost 2 bases, with 25 bases spanning the gap.

This clonotype showed up many times. The CDR3 protein is CASSSSSWVATRANVYTGELFF. The CDR3 nucleotides are TGTGCCAGCAGCTCATCTAGTTGGGTAGCAACCCGGGCCAACGTCTACACCGGGGAGCTGTTTTTT. The rearrangement uses TRBV7-2 and TRBJ2-2, with D hard to call. The CDR3 length is 22 residues. CDR1 and CDR2 (germline): SGHTA, FQGNSA. V lost 4 bases to trimming and J lost 3 bases, with 33 bases between them.

This clonotype appeared many times. The V and J genes are TRBV10-3 and TRBJ1-5, with 8 bases that match TRBD1. This CDR3 is 15 amino acids long. The germline gives CDR1 ENHRY, CDR2 SYGVKD. Trimming at V came to 3 bases and at J to 2 bases, leaving 3 bases not matched to a gene. CDR3 residues: CAISDRGLGNQPQHF. CDR3 bases: TGTGCCATCAGTGACAGGGGGCTGGGCAATCAGCCCCAGCATTTT.

In this sample, this clonotype turned up many times. The rearrangement links TRBV11-2 to TRBJ1-6; maybe TRBD1 (6 bases). The CDR3 runs to 16 residues. CDR1 SGHAT and CDR2 FQNNGV come from the germline V gene. V was shortened by 5 bases and J by 6 bases, with 17 bases between the two germline ends. CDR3 sequence (DNA): TGTGCCAGCAGCGCCTGGACAGTGGACCGTAATTCACCCCTCCACTTT. This translates into CASSAWTVDRNSPLHF. Using reference TRBV11-2 and TRBJ1-6 for the parts outside the CDR3, the full variable domain is EAGVAQSPRYKIIEKRQSVAFWCNPISGHATLYWYQQILGQGPKLLIQFQNNGVVDDSQLPKDRFSAERLKGVDSTLKIQPAKLEDSAVYLCASSAWTVDRNSPLHFGNGTRLTVT.

This clonotype was seen only a few times. The V gene is TRBV7-9, the J gene TRBJ1-1; possible D gene TRBD1, 6 bases. V lost 2 bases and J 8 bases, leaving 18 bases between the germline ends. Germline values: CDR1 SEHNR, CDR2 FQNEAQ (reference sequence). CDR3 size: 15 residues. The CDR3 coding sequence is TGTGCCAGCAGCTTACCTTCCGGGGGCGCCTGGGAAGCTTTCTTT. This codes for CASSLPSGGAWEAFF.

The sample holds many counts of this clonotype. The chain employs TRBV7-2 and TRBJ1-4; maybe TRBD1 (5 bases). Germline V gives CDR1 SGHTA, CDR2 FQGNSA. Between the trimmed V and J ends, which lost 6 bases and 0 bases, there was a span of 11 bases. The CDR3 sequence is 15 residues long. CDR3 amino acids: CASSPRGATNEKLFF. In DNA, the CDR3 is TGTGCCAGCAGTCCGAGGGGCGCAACTAATGAAAAACTGTTTTTT.

This clonotype was picked up many times. The V gene is TRBV4-2, the J gene TRBJ1-1; no clear D gene. In germline, CDR1 is LGHNA, CDR2 YNFKEQ. Trimming stripped 0 bases from V and 5 bases from J, with 10 bases between. The CDR3 runs 14 residues. CDR3 sequence (DNA): TGTGCCAGCAGCCAAGAAAGGGCGAGGACTGAAGCTTTCTTT. Protein product: CASSQERARTEAFF.